These T cell receptor beta chains were read from a single sample in a study of T cells in Graves' hyperthyroidism and ophthalmopathy. TCRdb used MiXCR to reprocess the multiplex PCR reads, holding one entry per CDR3 protein. Among 700,000 or so distinct CDR3 sequences listed, roughly 17% were seen once. The sample consisted of blood. The receptors were sampled from a man younger than 30 with Graves' hyperthyroidism. Each CDR3 is given with its conserved first and last residue. D genes are given only for firm matches. Rows may omit the clone size; those that give it use once, few, many or a size class.

j_call d_call clone_size v_call cdr3_aa cdr3_nt
TRBJ1-6 NA NA TRBV4-1 CASSQASVYPPLHF TGCGCCAGCAGCCAAGCGTCGGTATATCCACCCCTCCACTTT
TRBJ2-5 TRBD2 many TRBV6-1 CASREAGPSGSWETQYF TGTGCCAGCAGGGAAGCGGGTCCTAGCGGGAGTTGGGAGACCCAGTACTTC
TRBJ2-7 NA few TRBV14 CASSQSQGYAYEQYF TGTGCCAGCAGCCAAAGCCAGGGATATGCCTACGAGCAGTACTTC
TRBJ1-1 TRBD1 NA TRBV28 CASSTGTGFRFGTEAFF TGTGCCAGCAGCACTGGGACAGGGTTTAGATTTGGCACTGAAGCTTTCTTT
TRBJ1-1 NA many TRBV18 CASSPSTGHSTEAFF TGTGCCAGCTCACCATCAACAGGGCACTCGACTGAAGCTTTCTTT
TRBJ2-5 NA many TRBV18 CASSQDDQETQYF TGTGCCAGCTCACAGGACGACCAAGAGACCCAGTACTTC
TRBJ2-7 TRBD2 NA TRBV28 CASRENPSGRYEQYF TGTGCCAGCAGAGAGAACCCTAGCGGGAGATACGAGCAGTACTTC
TRBJ2-3 TRBD2 many TRBV6-2/TRBV6-3 CASSRDLAGSYTQYF TGTGCCAGCAGCCGCGACTTAGCGGGAAGCTATACGCAGTATTTT
TRBJ2-7 NA many TRBV27 CASSPGTEYEQYF TGTGCCAGCAGCCCAGGGACGGAATACGAGCAGTACTTC
TRBJ1-4 NA few TRBV6-5 CASSYSGTANEKLFF TGTGCCAGCAGTTACTCCGGGACGGCTAATGAAAAACTGTTTTTT
TRBJ2-7 TRBD1 many TRBV27 CASSLVTTGGEQYF TGTGCCAGCAGTTTAGTAACTACAGGGGGCGAGCAGTACTTC
TRBJ2-1 NA NA TRBV18 CASSRTGLPRNNEQFF TGTGCCAGCTCACGAACAGGGCTCCCTAGGAACAATGAGCAGTTCTTC
TRBJ2-2 TRBD2 many TRBV28 CASNEVPGTSGTNTGELFF TGTGCCAGCAACGAAGTTCCCGGGACTAGCGGAACGAACACCGGGGAGCTGTTTTTT
TRBJ1-2 TRBD1 many TRBV20-1 CSARDRDRGAHGYTF TGCAGTGCTAGAGACCGGGACAGGGGGGCCCATGGCTACACCTTC
TRBJ1-2 NA NA TRBV13 CASSLLAEWPTVYGYTF TGTGCCAGCAGCTTACTTGCTGAATGGCCGACCGTCTATGGCTACACCTTC
TRBJ2-1 NA many TRBV20-1 CSARDFGDSYNEQFF TGCAGTGCTAGAGATTTCGGGGACTCCTACAATGAGCAGTTCTTC
TRBJ1-5 TRBD1 many TRBV2 CASRGDRAQPQHF TGTGCCAGCAGGGGGGACAGGGCCCAGCCCCAGCATTTT
TRBJ2-1 TRBD2 NA TRBV18 CASSSTSGHYNEQFF TGTGCCAGCTCATCGACTAGCGGGCACTACAATGAGCAGTTCTTC
TRBJ2-3 TRBD2 few TRBV7-9 CASSGWTSGADTQYF TGTGCCAGCAGCGGGTGGACTAGCGGCGCAGATACGCAGTATTTT
TRBJ2-7 NA NA TRBV5-1 CASSLPEQYF TGCGCCAGCAGCTTGCCCGAGCAGTACTTC
TRBJ1-1 NA NA TRBV7-9 CASSLKGNRDTEAFF TGTGCCAGCAGCTTAAAAGGGAACAGGGACACTGAAGCTTTCTTT
TRBJ2-1 TRBD2 few TRBV6-1 CASRELGASGRASNEQFF TGTGCCAGCAGGGAACTCGGGGCTAGCGGGAGGGCCTCCAATGAGCAGTTCTTC
TRBJ2-2 NA many TRBV11-2 CASSPHPLNTGELFF TGTGCCAGCAGCCCTCATCCCCTAAACACCGGGGAGCTGTTTTTT
TRBJ2-7 NA many TRBV7-9 CASSSSGDHEQYF TGTGCCAGCAGCTCCTCGGGGGATCACGAGCAGTACTTC
TRBJ1-2 NA many TRBV28 CASSLPSGKGYTF TGTGCCAGCAGTTTACCATCTGGGAAAGGCTACACCTTC
TRBJ2-5 TRBD1 NA TRBV24-1 CATSETGTGRRETQYF TGTGCCACCAGTGAGACCGGGACAGGGAGGAGAGAGACCCAGTACTTC
TRBJ1-2 NA NA TRBV5-6 CASSLEGKKGGYTF TGTGCCAGCAGCTTGGAGGGTAAGAAGGGCGGCTACACCTTC
TRBJ2-1 NA many TRBV7-9 CASREGGGLDNEQFF TGTGCCAGCAGGGAAGGGGGAGGGCTCGACAATGAGCAGTTCTTC
TRBJ2-7 TRBD2 many TRBV7-2 CASSLAWGPPSGADRSYEQYF TGTGCCAGCAGCTTAGCGTGGGGACCTCCTAGCGGGGCCGATCGCTCCTACGAGCAGTACTTC
TRBJ2-5 NA few TRBV6-2/TRBV6-3 CASSYSSPGLQETQYF TGTGCCAGCAGTTACTCGTCCCCGGGACTCCAAGAGACCCAGTACTTC
TRBJ1-5 NA once TRBV6-1 CASSTYRPPSNQPQHF TGTGCCAGCAGTACCTACAGGCCTCCTAGCAATCAGCCCCAGCATTTT
TRBJ2-7 NA many TRBV3-1 CASSQETKAGRSEQYF TGTGCCAGCAGCCAAGAAACAAAGGCCGGCAGGAGCGAGCAGTACTTC
TRBJ2-3 NA many TRBV20-1 CSAGRFTDTQYF TGCAGTGCTGGGAGATTCACAGATACGCAGTATTTT
TRBJ2-1 NA NA TRBV4-3 CASSQDKGRGYNEQFF TGCGCCAGCAGCCAAGATAAGGGCAGGGGTTACAATGAGCAGTTCTTC
TRBJ1-4 NA many TRBV12-3/TRBV12-4 CASSVGNEKLFF TGTGCCAGCAGTGTCGGTAATGAAAAACTGTTTTTT